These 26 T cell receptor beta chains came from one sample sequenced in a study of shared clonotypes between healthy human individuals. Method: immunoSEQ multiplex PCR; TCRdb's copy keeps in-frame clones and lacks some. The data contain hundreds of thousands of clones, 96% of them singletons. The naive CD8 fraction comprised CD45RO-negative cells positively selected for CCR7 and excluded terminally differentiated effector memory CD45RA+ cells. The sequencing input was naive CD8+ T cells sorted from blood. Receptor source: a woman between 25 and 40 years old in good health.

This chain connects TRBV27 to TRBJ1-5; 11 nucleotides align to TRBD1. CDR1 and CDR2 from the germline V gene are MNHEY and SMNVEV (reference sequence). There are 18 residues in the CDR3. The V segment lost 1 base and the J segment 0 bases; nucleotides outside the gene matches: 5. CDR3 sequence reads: CASSLWGTGGDSNQPQHF. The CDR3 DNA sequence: TGTGCCAGCAGTTTATGGGGGACAGGGGGTGATAGCAATCAGCCCCAGCATTTT.

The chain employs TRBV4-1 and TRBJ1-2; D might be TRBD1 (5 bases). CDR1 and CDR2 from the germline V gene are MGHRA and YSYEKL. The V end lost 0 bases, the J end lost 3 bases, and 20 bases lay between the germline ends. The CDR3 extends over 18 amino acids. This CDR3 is CASSQDLGWGKFDYGYTF. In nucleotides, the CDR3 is TGCGCCAGCAGCCAAGATTTAGGGTGGGGGAAATTCGACTATGGCTACACCTTC.

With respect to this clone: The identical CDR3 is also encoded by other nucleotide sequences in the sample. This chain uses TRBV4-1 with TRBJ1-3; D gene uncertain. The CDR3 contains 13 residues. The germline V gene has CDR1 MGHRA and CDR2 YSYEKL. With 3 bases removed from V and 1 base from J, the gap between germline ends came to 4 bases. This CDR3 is CASSQVSGNTIYF. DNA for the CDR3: TGCGCCAGCAGCCAGGTATCTGGAAACACCATATATTTT.

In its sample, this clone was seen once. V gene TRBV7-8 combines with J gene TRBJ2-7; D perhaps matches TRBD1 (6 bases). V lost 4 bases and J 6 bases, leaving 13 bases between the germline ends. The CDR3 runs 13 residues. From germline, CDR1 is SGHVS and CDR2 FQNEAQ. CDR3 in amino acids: CASSSGVRGEQYF. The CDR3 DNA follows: TGTGCCAGCAGCTCCGGCGTCAGGGGCGAGCAGTACTTC.

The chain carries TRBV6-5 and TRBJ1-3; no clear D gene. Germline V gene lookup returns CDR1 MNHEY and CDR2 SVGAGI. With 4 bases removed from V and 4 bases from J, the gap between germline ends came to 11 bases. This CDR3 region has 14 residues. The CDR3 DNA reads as TGTGCCAGCAGTTGGATGCTGGGGGGAAACACCATATATTTT. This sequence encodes CASSWMLGGNTIYF.

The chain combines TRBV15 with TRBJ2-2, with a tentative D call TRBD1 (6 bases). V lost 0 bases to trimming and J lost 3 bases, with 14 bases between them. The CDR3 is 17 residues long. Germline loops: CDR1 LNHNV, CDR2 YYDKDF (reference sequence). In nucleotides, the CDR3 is TGTGCCACCAGCAGAGATTTAGGGGGAATATACACCGGGGAGCTGTTTTTT. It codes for CATSRDLGGIYTGELFF.

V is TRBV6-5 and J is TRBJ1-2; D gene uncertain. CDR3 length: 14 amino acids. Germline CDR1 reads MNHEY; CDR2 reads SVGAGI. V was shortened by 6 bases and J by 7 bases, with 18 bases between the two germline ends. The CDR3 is CASRGPGPYGGYTF. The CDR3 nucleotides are TGTGCCAGCAGGGGTCCAGGACCTTATGGTGGCTACACCTTC.

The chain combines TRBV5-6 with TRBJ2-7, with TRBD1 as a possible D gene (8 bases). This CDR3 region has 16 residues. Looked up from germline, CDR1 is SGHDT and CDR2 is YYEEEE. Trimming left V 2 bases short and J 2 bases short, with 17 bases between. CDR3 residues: CASSLYYRGGTYEQYF. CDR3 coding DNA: TGTGCCAGCAGCTTATACTACAGGGGGGGAACCTACGAGCAGTACTTC.

DNA of the CDR3: TGTGCCAGCAGACCTGACAGAAGCAATCAGCCCCAGCATTTT. Encoded protein: CASRPDRSNQPQHF. J is TRBJ1-5 and V is TRBV28; tentatively, D is TRBD1 (5 bases). V dropped 6 bases and J dropped 1 base, with 10 bases sitting between them. The CDR3 consists of 14 residues. Germline V gene data show CDR1 as MDHEN and CDR2 as SYDVKM.

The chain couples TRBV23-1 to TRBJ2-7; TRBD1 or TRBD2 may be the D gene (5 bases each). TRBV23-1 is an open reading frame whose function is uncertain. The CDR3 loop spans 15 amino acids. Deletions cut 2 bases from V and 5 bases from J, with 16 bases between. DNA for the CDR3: TGCGCCAGCAGTCAACTGGGACGTCGGCCCCACGAGCAGTACTTC. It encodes CASSQLGRRPHEQYF.

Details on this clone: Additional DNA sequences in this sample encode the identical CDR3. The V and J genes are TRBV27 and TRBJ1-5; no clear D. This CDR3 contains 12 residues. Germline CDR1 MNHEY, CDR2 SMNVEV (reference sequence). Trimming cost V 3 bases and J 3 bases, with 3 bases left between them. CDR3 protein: CASSFPNQPQHF. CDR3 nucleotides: TGTGCCAGCAGTTTCCCCAATCAGCCCCAGCATTTT.

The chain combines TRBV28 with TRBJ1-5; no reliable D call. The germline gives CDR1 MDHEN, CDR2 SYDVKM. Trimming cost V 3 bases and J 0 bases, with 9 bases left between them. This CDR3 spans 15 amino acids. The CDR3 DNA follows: TGTGCCAGCAGTTTGACGGAATATAGCAATCAGCCCCAGCATTTT. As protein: CASSLTEYSNQPQHF.

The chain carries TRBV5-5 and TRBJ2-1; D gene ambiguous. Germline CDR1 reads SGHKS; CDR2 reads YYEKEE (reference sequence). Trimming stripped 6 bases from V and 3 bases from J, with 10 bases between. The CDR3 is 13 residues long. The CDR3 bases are TGTGCCAGCATAGGTAGTCTCTACAATGAGCAGTTCTTC. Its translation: CASIGSLYNEQFF. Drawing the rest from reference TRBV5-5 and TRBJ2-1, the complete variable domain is DAGVTQSPTHLIKTRGQQVTLRCSPISGHKSVSWYQQVLGQGPQFIFQYYEKEERGRGNFPDRFSARQFPNYSSELNVNALLLGDSALYLCASIGSLYNEQFFGPGTRLTVL.

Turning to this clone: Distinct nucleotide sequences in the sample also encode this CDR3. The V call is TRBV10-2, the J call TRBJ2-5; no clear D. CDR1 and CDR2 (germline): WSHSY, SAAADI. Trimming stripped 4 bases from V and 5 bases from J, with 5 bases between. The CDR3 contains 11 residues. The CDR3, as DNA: TGCGCCAGCAGTGCGGGTGAGACCCAGTACTTC. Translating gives CASSAGETQYF.

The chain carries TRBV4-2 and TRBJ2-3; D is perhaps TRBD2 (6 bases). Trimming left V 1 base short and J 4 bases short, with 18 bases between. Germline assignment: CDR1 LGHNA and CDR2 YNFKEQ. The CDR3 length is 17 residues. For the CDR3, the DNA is TGTGCCAGCAGCCAAGGGGGTACGGGAGTCTATCCAGATACGCAGTATTTT. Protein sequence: CASSQGGTGVYPDTQYF.

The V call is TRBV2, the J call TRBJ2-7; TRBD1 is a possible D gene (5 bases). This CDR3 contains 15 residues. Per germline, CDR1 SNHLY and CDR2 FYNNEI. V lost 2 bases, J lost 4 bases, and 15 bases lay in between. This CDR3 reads CASSERGLSSYEQYF. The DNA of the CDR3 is TGTGCCAGCAGTGAAAGGGGCTTAAGCAGTTACGAGCAGTACTTC.

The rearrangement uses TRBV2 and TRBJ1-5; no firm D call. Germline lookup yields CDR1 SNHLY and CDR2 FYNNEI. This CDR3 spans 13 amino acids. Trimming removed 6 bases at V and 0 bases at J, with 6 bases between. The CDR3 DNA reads TGTGCCAGCAGCGATTATAGCAATCAGCCCCAGCATTTT. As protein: CASSDYSNQPQHF.

In DNA form, the CDR3 reads TGTGCCAGCAGCCCCCGAATCTGGGGACAGGGGACAGATACGCAGTATTTT. Protein sequence: CASSPRIWGQGTDTQYF. The chain has TRBV28 and TRBJ2-3; 10 nucleotides line up with TRBD1. CDR3 length: 17 residues. CDR1 MDHEN and CDR2 SYDVKM come from the germline V gene. Germline trimming cut 6 bases from V and 3 bases from J; bases unmatched to any gene: 12.

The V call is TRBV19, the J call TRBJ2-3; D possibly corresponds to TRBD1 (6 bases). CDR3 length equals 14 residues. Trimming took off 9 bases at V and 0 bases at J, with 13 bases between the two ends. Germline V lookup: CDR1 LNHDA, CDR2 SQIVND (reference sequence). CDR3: CASRTAISTDTQYF. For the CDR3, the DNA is TGTGCCAGCCGGACAGCTATAAGCACAGATACGCAGTATTTT.

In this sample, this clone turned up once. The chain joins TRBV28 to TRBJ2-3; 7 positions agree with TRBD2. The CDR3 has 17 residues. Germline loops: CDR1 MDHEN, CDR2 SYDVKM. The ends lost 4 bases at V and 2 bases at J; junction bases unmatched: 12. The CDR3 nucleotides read TGTGCCAGCAGTTCCGATCTTGTAAGCGGGATCACAGATACGCAGTATTTT. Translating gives CASSSDLVSGITDTQYF.

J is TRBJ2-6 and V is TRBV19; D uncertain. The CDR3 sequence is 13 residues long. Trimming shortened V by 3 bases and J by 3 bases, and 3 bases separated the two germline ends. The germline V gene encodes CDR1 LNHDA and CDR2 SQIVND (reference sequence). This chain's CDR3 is CASSMGGANVLTF. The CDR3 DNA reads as TGTGCCAGTAGTATGGGTGGGGCCAACGTCCTGACTTTC. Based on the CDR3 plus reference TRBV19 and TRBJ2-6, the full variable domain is DGGITQSPKYLFRKEGQNVTLSCEQNLNHDAMYWYRQDPGQGLRLIYYSQIVNDFQKGDIAEGYSVSREKKESFPLTVTSAQKNPTAFYLCASSMGGANVLTFGAGSRLTVL.

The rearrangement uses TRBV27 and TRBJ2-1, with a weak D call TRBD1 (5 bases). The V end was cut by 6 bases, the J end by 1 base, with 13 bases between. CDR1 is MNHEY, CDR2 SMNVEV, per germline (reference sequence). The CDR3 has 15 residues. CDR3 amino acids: CASRLQVSSYNEQFF. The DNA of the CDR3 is TGTGCCAGCAGGCTACAGGTTTCGTCCTACAATGAGCAGTTCTTC.

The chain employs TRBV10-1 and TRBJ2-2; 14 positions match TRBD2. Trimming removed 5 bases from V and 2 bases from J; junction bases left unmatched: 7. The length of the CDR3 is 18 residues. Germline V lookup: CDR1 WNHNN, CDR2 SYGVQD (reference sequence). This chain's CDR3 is CASSPTGTSGSNTGELFF. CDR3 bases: TGCGCCAGCAGTCCCACCGGGACTAGCGGGAGTAACACCGGGGAGCTGTTTTTT.

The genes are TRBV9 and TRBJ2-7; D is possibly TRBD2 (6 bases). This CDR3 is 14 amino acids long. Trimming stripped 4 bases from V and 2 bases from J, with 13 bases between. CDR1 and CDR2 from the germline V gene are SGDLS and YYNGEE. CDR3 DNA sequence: TGTGCCAGCAGCATCCGGGACTCCCCCTACGAGCAGTACTTC. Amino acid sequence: CASSIRDSPYEQYF. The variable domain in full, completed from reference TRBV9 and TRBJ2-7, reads DSGVTQTPKHLITATGQRVTLRCSPRSGDLSVYWYQQSLDQGLQFLIQYYNGEERAKGNILERFSAQQFPDLHSELNLSSLELGDSALYFCASSIRDSPYEQYFGPGTRLTVT.

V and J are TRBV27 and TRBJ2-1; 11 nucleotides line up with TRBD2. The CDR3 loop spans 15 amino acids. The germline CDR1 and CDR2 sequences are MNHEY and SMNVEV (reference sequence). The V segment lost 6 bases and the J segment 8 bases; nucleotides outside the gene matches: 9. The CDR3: CASSRLAGPLDEQFF. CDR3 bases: TGTGCCAGCAGCCGACTAGCGGGACCCTTGGATGAGCAGTTCTTC.

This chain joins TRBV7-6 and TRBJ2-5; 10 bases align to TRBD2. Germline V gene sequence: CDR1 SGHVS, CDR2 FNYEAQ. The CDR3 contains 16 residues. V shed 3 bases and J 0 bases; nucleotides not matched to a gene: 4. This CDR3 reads CASSFLLAGNQETQYF. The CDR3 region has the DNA TGTGCCAGCAGCTTTTTACTAGCGGGAAACCAAGAGACCCAGTACTTC. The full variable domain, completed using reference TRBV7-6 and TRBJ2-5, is GAGVSQSPRYKVTKRGQDVALRCDPISGHVSLYWYRQALGQGPEFLTYFNYEAQQDKSGLPNDRFSAERPEGSISTLTIQRTEQRDSAMYRCASSFLLAGNQETQYFGPGTRLLVL.